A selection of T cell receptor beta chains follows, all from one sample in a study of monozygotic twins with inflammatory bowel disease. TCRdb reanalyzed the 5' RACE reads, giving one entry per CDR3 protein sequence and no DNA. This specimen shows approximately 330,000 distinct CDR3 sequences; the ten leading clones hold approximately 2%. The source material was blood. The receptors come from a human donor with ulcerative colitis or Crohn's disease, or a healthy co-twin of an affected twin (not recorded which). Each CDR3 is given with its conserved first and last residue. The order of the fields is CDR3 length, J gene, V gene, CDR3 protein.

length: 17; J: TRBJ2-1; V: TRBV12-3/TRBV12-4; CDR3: CASSSAMTGGFYNEQFF
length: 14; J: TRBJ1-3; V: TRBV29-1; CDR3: CSVEKGATGNTIYF
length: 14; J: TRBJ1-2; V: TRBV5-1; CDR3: CASSLENGFYGYTF
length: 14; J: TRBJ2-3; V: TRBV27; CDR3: CASRSGNLGDTQYF
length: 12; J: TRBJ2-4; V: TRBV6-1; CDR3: CASSENGNIQYF
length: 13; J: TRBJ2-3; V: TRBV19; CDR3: CASSQRGPDTQYF
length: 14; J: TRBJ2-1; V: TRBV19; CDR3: CASRGSLAYNEQFF
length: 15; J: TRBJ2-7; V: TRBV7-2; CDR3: CASSLNMQGEGEQYF
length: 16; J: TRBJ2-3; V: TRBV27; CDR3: CASSPGARSTTDTQYF
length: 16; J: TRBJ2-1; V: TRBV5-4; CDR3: CASSLSGTGNINEQFF
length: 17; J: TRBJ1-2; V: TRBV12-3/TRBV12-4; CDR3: CASSPRSPEQMNYGYTF
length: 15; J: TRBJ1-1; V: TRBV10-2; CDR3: CASSESNSGNTEAFF
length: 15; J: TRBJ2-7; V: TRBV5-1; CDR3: CASSFLAGYTYEQYF
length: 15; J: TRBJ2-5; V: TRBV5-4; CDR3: CASSLADNLQETQYF
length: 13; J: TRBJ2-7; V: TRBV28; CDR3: CASRMKGSYEQYF
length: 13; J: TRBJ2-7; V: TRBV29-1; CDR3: CSVLLGAPGEQYF
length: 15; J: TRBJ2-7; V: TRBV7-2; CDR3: CASSLGLAASYEQYF
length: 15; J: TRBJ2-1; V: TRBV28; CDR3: CASSLQGPSYNEQFF
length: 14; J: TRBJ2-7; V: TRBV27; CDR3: CASRTPGLSYEQYF
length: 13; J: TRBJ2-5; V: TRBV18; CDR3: CASHGLTQETQYF
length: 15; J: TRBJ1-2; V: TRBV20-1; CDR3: CSARERQTGEYGYTF
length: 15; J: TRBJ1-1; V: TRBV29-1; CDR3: CSVEEVGQEGTEAFF
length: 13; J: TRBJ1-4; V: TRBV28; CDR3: CASSSPGMGKLFF
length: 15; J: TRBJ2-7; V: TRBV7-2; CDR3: CASSLVVSGAYEQYF
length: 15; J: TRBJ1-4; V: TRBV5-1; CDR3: CASSLAGDTYEKLFF
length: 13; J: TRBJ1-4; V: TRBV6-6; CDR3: CASRTTGDEKLFF
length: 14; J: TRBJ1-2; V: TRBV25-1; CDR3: CASSEPGSRYGYTF
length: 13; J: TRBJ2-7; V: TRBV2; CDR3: CASRASGSYEQYF
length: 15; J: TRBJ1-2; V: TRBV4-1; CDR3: CASSQSELTNYGYTF
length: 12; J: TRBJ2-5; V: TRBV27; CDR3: CASNSLGETQYF
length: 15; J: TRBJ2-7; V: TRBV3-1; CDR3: CASSPRTASSYEQYF
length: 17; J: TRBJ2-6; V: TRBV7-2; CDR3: CASSPRLPAFGANVLTF
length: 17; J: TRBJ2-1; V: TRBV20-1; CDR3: CSAPPRASGRVFDEQFF
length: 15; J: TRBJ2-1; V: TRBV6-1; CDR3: CASSDDSSSYNEQFF
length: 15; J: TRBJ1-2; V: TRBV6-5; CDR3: CASSSLGGRGYGYTF
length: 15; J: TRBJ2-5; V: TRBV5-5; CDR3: CASSYLTQGGETQYF
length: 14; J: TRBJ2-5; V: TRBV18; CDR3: CASSPIAAQETQYF
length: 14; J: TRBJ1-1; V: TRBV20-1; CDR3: CSASPRLGYTEAFF
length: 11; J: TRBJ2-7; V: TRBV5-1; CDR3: CASSERGEQYF
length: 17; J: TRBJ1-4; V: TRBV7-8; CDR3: CASSVERNSATNEKLFF
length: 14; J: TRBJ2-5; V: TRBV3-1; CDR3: CASSRTERRETQYF
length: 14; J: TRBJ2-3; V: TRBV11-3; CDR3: CASSSAARLNTQYF
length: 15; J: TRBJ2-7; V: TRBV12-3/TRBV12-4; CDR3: CASRSSGTESYEQYF
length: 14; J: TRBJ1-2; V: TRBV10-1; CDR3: CAADRDRASYGYTF
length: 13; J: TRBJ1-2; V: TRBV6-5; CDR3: CASSYSGRYGYTF
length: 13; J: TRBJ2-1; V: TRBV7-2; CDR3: CASSLRGSPRRFF
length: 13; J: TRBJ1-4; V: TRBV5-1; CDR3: CASRGTTNEKLFF
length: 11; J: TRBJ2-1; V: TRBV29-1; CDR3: CSVPSYNEQFF
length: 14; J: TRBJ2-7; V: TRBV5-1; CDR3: CASSYQDLNYEQYF
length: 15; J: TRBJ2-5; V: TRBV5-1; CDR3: CASSLAPAGGKTQYF
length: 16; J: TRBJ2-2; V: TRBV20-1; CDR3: CSARFFREGYTGELFF
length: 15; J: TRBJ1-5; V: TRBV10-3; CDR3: CAISPGDSSNQPQHF
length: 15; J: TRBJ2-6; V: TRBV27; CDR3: CASSLFPLGANVLTF
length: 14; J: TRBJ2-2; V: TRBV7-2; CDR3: CASSPVVVTGELFF
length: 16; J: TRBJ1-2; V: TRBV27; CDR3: CASSGDRGTGYYGYTF
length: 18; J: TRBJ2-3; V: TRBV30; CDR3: CAWSVRPRRRAPGNTQYF
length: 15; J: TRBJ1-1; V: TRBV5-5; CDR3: CASSLERGLGTEAFF
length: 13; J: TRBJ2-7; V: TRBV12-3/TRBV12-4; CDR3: CASGGLASYEQYF
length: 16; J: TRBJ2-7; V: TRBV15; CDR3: CATSRGFGRSSYEQYF
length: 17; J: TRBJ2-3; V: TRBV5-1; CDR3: CASSTIPGPGGADTQYF